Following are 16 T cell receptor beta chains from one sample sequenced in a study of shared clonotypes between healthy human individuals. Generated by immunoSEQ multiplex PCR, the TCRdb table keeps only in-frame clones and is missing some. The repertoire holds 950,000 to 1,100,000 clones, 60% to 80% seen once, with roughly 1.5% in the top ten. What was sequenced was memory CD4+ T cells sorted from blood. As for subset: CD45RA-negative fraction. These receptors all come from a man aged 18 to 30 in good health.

The CDR3 DNA follows: TGTGCCAGCTCACAGGGACAGTCCTACGAGCAGTACTTC. Its translation is CASSQGQSYEQYF. V and J are TRBV18 and TRBJ2-7; 7 bases align to TRBD1. With 4 bases clipped from V and 1 base from J, the junction kept 1 base outside the gene matches. This CDR3 region has 13 residues. Germline V gene data show CDR1 as KGHSH and CDR2 as LQKENI.

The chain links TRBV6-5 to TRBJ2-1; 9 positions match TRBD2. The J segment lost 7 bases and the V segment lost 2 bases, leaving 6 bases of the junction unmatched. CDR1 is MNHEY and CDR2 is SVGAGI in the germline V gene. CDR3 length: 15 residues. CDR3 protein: CASSYGGLARNEQFF. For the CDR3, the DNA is TGTGCCAGCAGTTACGGAGGACTAGCGAGGAATGAGCAGTTCTTC.

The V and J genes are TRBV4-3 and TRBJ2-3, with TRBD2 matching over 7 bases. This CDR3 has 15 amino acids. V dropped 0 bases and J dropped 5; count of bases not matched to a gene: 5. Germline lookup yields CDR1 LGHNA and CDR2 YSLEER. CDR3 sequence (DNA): TGCGCCAGCAGCCAAGAACCCACGGGGGGAGATACGCAGTATTTT. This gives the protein CASSQEPTGGDTQYF.

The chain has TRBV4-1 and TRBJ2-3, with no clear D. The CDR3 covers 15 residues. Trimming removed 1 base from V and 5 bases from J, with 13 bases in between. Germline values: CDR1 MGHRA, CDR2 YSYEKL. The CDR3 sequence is CASSQAEQARDTQYF. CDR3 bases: TGCGCCAGCAGCCAAGCGGAGCAGGCTAGAGATACGCAGTATTTT.

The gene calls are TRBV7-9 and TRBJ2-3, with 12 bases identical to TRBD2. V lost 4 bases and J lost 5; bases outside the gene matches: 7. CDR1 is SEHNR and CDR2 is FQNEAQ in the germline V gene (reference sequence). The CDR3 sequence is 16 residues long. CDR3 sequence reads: CASSSHLAGGGDTQYF. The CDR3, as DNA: TGTGCCAGCAGCTCCCATCTAGCGGGGGGGGGAGATACGCAGTATTTT.

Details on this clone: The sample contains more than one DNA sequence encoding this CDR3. DNA of the CDR3: TGTGCCAGCTCACCCTCGGGACCGAATAGCAATCAGCCCCAGCATTTT. It specifies CASSPSGPNSNQPQHF. V and J are TRBV18 and TRBJ1-5; the D gene is possibly TRBD1 (5 bases). Germline-derived CDR1 and CDR2 are KGHSH and LQKENI. Trimming took 3 bases from V and 0 from J, leaving 12 bases between them. The CDR3 contains 16 residues.

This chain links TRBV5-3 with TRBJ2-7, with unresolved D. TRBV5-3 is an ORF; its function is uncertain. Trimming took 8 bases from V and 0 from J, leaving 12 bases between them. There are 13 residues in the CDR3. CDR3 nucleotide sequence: TGTGCCAGGTACCGGACCGACTCCTACGAGCAGTACTTC. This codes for CARYRTDSYEQYF.

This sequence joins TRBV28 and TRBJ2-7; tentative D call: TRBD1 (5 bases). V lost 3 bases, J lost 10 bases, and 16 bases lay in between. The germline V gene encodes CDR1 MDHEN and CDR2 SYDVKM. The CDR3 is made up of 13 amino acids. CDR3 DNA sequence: TGTGCCAGCAGTTTCGAGCCAGGGAATAGACAGTACTTC. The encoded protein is CASSFEPGNRQYF.

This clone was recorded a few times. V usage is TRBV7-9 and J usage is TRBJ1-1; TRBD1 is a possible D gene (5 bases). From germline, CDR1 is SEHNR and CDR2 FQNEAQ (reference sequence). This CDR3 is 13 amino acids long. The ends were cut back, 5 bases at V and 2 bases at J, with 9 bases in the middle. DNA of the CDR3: TGTGCCAGCAGCGTACAGGAAAACACTGAAGCTTTCTTT. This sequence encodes CASSVQENTEAFF.

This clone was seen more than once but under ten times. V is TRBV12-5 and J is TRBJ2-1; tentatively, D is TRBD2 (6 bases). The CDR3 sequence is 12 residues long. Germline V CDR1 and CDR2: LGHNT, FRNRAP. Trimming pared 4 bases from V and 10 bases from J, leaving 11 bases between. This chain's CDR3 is CASGSGGAEQFF. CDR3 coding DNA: TGTGCTAGTGGTTCGGGCGGGGCGGAGCAGTTCTTC.

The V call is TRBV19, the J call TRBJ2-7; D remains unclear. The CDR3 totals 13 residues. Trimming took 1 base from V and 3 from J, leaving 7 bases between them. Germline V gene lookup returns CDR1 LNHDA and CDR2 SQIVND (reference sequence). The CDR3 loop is CASSIGLGYEQYF. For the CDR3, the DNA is TGTGCCAGTAGTATAGGGCTGGGCTACGAGCAGTACTTC.

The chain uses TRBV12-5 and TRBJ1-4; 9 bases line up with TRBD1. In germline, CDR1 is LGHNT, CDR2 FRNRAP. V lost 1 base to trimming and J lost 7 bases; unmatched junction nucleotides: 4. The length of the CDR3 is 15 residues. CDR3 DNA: TGTGCTAGTGGTTTGGGACAGGGGGAAACTGAAAAACTGTTTTTT. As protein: CASGLGQGETEKLFF. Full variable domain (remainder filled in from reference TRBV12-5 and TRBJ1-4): DARVTQTPRHKVTEMGQEVTMRCQPILGHNTVFWYRQTMMQGLELLAYFRNRAPLDDSGMPKDRFSAEMPDATLATLKIQPSEPRDSAVYFCASGLGQGETEKLFFGSGTQLSVL.

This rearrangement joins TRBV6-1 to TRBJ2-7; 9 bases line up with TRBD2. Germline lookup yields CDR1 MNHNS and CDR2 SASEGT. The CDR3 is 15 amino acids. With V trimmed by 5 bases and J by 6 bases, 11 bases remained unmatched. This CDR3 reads CASSPRAGGAGEQYF. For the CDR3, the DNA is TGTGCCAGCAGTCCGAGAGCGGGGGGAGCCGGCGAGCAGTACTTC.

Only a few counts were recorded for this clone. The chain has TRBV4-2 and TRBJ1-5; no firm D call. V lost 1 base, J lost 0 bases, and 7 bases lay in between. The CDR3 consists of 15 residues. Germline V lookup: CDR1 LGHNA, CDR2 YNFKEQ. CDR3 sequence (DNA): TGTGCCAGCAGCCAAGGGGCCGATAGCAATCAGCCCCAGCATTTT. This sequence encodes CASSQGADSNQPQHF.

CDR3 in amino acids: CASSLWVSLKSYGYTF. In DNA form, the CDR3 reads TGTGCCAGCAGTTTATGGGTCAGTTTGAAGTCCTATGGCTACACCTTC. The rearrangement uses TRBV28 and TRBJ1-2; D remains ambiguous. The CDR3 runs 16 residues. CDR1 and CDR2 (germline): MDHEN, SYDVKM. The V gene lost 0 bases and the J gene lost 4 bases, with 15 bases spanning the gap.

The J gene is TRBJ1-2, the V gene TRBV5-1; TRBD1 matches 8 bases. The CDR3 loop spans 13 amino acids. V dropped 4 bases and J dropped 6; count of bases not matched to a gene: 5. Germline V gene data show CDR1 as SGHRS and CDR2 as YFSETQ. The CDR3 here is CASSIGQGNGYTF. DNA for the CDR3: TGCGCCAGCAGCATTGGACAGGGTAATGGCTACACCTTC.